The entry that follows covers one T cell receptor beta chain sequence. Antigen specificity is unknown. Since no conserved phenylalanine or tryptophan closes the CDR3, a read error is the likely cause. A second roughly 7 to 11 cycle PCR used barcoded and J-beta primers. MiXCR, run by TCRdb on the 5' RACE reads, gives a single entry per CDR3 protein. The sample includes roughly 1.6 million distinct CDR3 sequences, around 36% of them seen just once. This specimen comes from a study of blood T cells in healthy people across ages. The CDR3 sequence is 16 residues long. Trimming took 2 bases from V and 2 from J; bases not matched to a gene: 1. CDR1 and CDR2 (germline): SGHNT, YYREEE (reference sequence). Study-wide findings and caveats: What prevented conclusive comparison of naive and antigen-experienced cells was that PBMCs were unsorted.

The source of this sequence is a woman in her thirties in good health. Sequenced: blood. The genes are TRBV5-4 and TRBJ2-1; 13 nucleotides match TRBD2. The CDR3 loop reads CASSFGTSGAYNEQFC. The DNA for the CDR3 is TGTGCCAGCAGCTTCGGGACTAGCGGGGCCTACAATGAGCAGTTCTGC.